This T cell receptor (beta chain) comes out of a study of cytotoxic CD8 clonotypes in ibrutinib-treated CLL. Overall study: The group held 11 relapsed/refractory and roughly 15 treatment-naive patients, with some 17 IGHV unmutated. General study findings and limits: Public clonotypes were uncommon and contracted or stayed stable on treatment. Starting clonality was above that of age-matched healthy donors and tracked circulating CD8+ T-cell counts.

Cryopreserved PBMCs yielded about 2.2 micrograms of genomic DNA for TCR beta libraries. Libraries were prepared by immunoSEQ multiplex PCR; TCRdb keeps only in-frame clonotypes and omits some of them. The sample has 19,000 or so clones; about two thirds are singletons. V lost 2 bases to trimming and J lost 1 base, with 5 bases between them. Looked up from germline, CDR1 is MNHEY and CDR2 is SVGAGI. The CDR3 length is 13 residues. Concerning this clone: Antigen specificity is unknown.

Here the sequenced sample was PBMCs, taken after 12 months of ibrutinib treatment. The chain links TRBV6-5 to TRBJ1-2; no firm D call. The source of this sequence is a human donor with chronic lymphocytic leukemia. The chain's CDR3 is CASSYDNNYGYTF. CDR3 sequence (DNA): TGTGCCAGCAGTTACGACAATAACTATGGCTACACCTTC.